Shown below are 11 T cell receptor beta chains from a single sample sequenced in a study of T cell responses to AZD1222 COVID-19 vaccine (dated by TCRdb to the early 2020s). The time point tag for this specimen amounts to: baseline before first vaccination. In light of the paper, this sample's treatment or condition label describes: meningococcal conjugate vaccine given as trial control. The method was the immunoSEQ multiplex PCR assay. The clones in this table, taken by TCRdb from immuneACCESS, are in-frame only. Not every clone is retained; where verified, under half of the shortfall comes from an unresolved V gene, and the cause of the rest is unknown. In this sample the table shows some 110,000 clones, around 85% of which occur a single time. Roughly 4% of the sample rests with the top ten. Here the sequenced sample was peripheral blood, taken on day 0 of MenACWY control vaccination. The receptors were sampled from an adult in good health.

The chain combines TRBV2 with TRBJ2-3; D is undetermined. There are 12 residues in the CDR3. Trimming took 4 bases from V and 10 from J, leaving 12 bases between them. Germline CDR1 is SNHLY and CDR2 is FYNNEI. The CDR3 reads CASSGWAESQYF. The CDR3 nucleotides read TGTGCCAGCAGTGGATGGGCCGAGTCGCAGTATTTT.

The genes are TRBV6-2 or TRBV6-3 and TRBJ1-4; the D gene is possibly TRBD1 (5 bases). CDR1 and CDR2 from the germline V gene are MNHEY and SVGEGT. V shed 4 bases and J shed 0 bases, with 12 bases lying between them. The CDR3 sequence is 16 residues long. This CDR3 is CASSSRDGATNEKLFF. CDR3 DNA sequence: TGTGCCAGCAGTTCCCGGGACGGAGCAACTAATGAAAAACTGTTTTTT.

The chain carries TRBV4-3 and TRBJ1-5; D unclear. Germline V CDR1 and CDR2: LGHNA, YSLEER. The V end was cut by 4 bases, the J end by 3 bases, with 7 bases between. The length of the CDR3 is 13 residues. DNA of the CDR3: TGCGCCAGCAGCCTCTCATTCAATCAGCCCCAGCATTTT. Translated, it gives CASSLSFNQPQHF.

In this sample, this clone turned up once. The gene calls are TRBV19 and TRBJ1-1, with D uncertain. The germline V gene has CDR1 LNHDA and CDR2 SQIVND (reference sequence). This CDR3 spans 14 amino acids. V lost 3 bases and J 1 base, leaving 9 bases between the germline ends. This chain's CDR3 is CASSIGSRNTEAFF. The CDR3 DNA follows: TGTGCCAGTAGTATCGGGAGCAGGAACACTGAAGCTTTCTTT.

This clone came up a few times. The rearrangement links TRBV15 to TRBJ1-2; the D is unclear. This CDR3 has 16 amino acids. The germline V gene encodes CDR1 LNHNV and CDR2 YYDKDF (reference sequence). The V gene lost 2 bases and the J gene lost 0 bases, with 13 bases spanning the gap. CDR3 in amino acids: CATSRSRLIANYGYTF. As DNA, the CDR3 is TGTGCCACCAGCAGATCTAGACTGATAGCTAACTATGGCTACACCTTC.

The genes are TRBV5-1 and TRBJ2-5; TRBD1 aligns across 9 bases. With V trimmed by 0 bases and J by 3 bases, 6 bases remained unmatched. This CDR3 spans 16 amino acids. CDR1 and CDR2 from the germline V gene are SGHRS and YFSETQ. The CDR3 nucleotides read TGCGCCAGCAGCTTGGAAGGACAGGGGTGGGAAGAGACCCAGTACTTC. Residues: CASSLEGQGWEETQYF.

The chain joins TRBV7-2 to TRBJ2-3; 7 nucleotides match TRBD1. The CDR3 has 15 residues. Germline V lookup: CDR1 SGHTA, CDR2 FQGNSA. V trimming: 4 bases; J trimming: 4 bases; junction bases outside the gene matches: 8. CDR3 sequence reads: CASSSSRGSADTQYF. The CDR3 DNA reads as TGTGCCAGCAGCTCCAGCAGGGGGAGCGCAGATACGCAGTATTTT.

The CDR3 nucleotides read TGTGCCAGCAGCTCACAAGACCCAGGGGCGGTGGAGAATTCACCCCTCCACTTT. Residues: CASSSQDPGAVENSPLHF. The chain links TRBV7-2 to TRBJ1-6; tentatively, D is TRBD1 (6 bases). The CDR3 spans 18 residues. Germline assignment: CDR1 SGHTA and CDR2 FQGNSA. Trimming took off 4 bases at V and 7 bases at J, with 23 bases between the two ends.

This chain connects TRBV4-3 to TRBJ2-7; possible D gene TRBD1, 6 bases. CDR3 size: 17 residues. The germline V and J ends were trimmed by 0 bases and 5 bases, with 20 bases remaining between them. Looked up from germline, CDR1 is LGHNA and CDR2 is YSLEER. CDR3 coding DNA: TGCGCCAGCAGCCAAGACCTCCAAGGACAGCGGCGGAACGAGCAGTACTTC. It is translated as CASSQDLQGQRRNEQYF.

This sequence joins TRBV12-3 or TRBV12-4 and TRBJ1-5; the D gene is possibly TRBD1 (6 bases). The CDR3 has 13 residues. The germline V and J ends were trimmed by 5 bases and 3 bases, with 8 bases remaining between them. CDR3 in amino acids: CASSGQNNQPQHF. The CDR3 DNA is TGTGCCAGCAGTGGACAGAACAATCAGCCCCAGCATTTT.

This chain links TRBV5-1 with TRBJ1-2; TRBD1 is a possible D gene (6 bases). There are 14 residues in the CDR3. Trimming cost V 5 bases and J 2 bases, with 13 bases left between them. From germline, CDR1 is SGHRS and CDR2 YFSETQ. In DNA, the CDR3 is TGCGCCAGCAGAATCGATACAGGGAACTATGGCTACACCTTC. It translates to CASRIDTGNYGYTF.